The 14 T cell receptor beta chains in this list originate from one sample, sequenced in a study of T cells expressing NK-cell markers. TCRdb derives one entry per CDR3 protein from the 5' RACE reads, leaving out DNA. This listing includes 300,000 to 450,000 distinct CDR3 sequences. The specimen sequenced was blood T cells: a sorted CD56 or NKG2C T cell subset, CD4+ or CD8+ T cells, or bulk PBMC T cells (not recorded which). These receptors all stem from a man aged 18-70 years in good health.

This chain links TRBV7-3 with TRBJ2-3. The CDR3 has 15 amino acids. CDR1 is SGHTA, CDR2 FQGTGA, per germline. CDR3 sequence reads: CASSFAGFDTDTQYF.

The V call is TRBV9, the J call TRBJ2-3; as DNA is missing, the TRBD2 call by TCRdb cannot be tested. Looked up from germline, CDR1 is SGDLS and CDR2 is YYNGEE. The CDR3 runs to 14 residues. The CDR3 is CASSVRPAGDTQYF.

J is TRBJ2-5 and V is TRBV6-2 or TRBV6-3; TCRdb lists TRBD1, though no DNA is available to test this call. From germline, CDR1 is MNHEY and CDR2 SVGEGT. The CDR3 is 16 residues long. CDR3 sequence: CASSAPGTGKAETQYF.

The V gene is TRBV24-1, the J gene TRBJ1-1. Germline CDR1 reads KGHDR; CDR2 reads SFDVKD. The CDR3 runs to 17 residues. The CDR3 protein is CATSDRRDGHLRAEAFF.

The chain couples TRBV19 to TRBJ1-3. CDR1 and CDR2 (germline): LNHDA, SQIVND (reference sequence). This CDR3 comprises 13 residues. The CDR3 sequence is CASSIEVGDTIYF.

V usage is TRBV18 and J usage is TRBJ1-5. The CDR3 is 16 amino acids. Germline V gives CDR1 KGHSH, CDR2 LQKENI. The CDR3 loop is CASSATGGYGNQPQHF.

The V and J genes are TRBV5-1 and TRBJ1-2; TCRdb designates TRBD1, a call that cannot be tested without DNA. The CDR3 extends over 14 amino acids. CDR1 is SGHRS and CDR2 is YFSETQ in the germline V gene. CDR3 residues: CASSPGQGNYGYTF.

This chain joins TRBV7-9 and TRBJ2-1; TCRdb's D gene call, TRBD1, goes unchecked for lack of DNA. The length of the CDR3 is 14 residues. Germline V CDR1 and CDR2: SEHNR, FQNEAQ (reference sequence). The CDR3 reads CASRARLGYNEQFF.

This rearrangement joins TRBV20-1 to TRBJ2-1; the D call of TRBD1 rests on TCRdb alone, since no DNA is present to check it. The CDR3 contains 11 residues. From germline, CDR1 is DFQATT and CDR2 SNEGSKA (reference sequence). The CDR3 is CSATSGHEQFF.

This CDR3 reads CASSLKFSSETQYF. This rearrangement joins TRBV7-2 to TRBJ2-5. CDR3 size: 14 residues. CDR1 and CDR2 from the germline V gene are SGHTA and FQGNSA.

The rearrangement uses TRBV29-1 and TRBJ1-5; TCRdb calls TRBD1, which cannot be checked without DNA. The CDR3 contains 17 residues. CDR1 is SQVTM and CDR2 is ANQGSEA in the germline V gene. The CDR3 here is CSVEVRIRGEGNQPQHF.

The chain couples TRBV2 to TRBJ2-3. CDR3 length equals 14 residues. Germline V lookup: CDR1 SNHLY, CDR2 FYNNEI. The CDR3 here is CASDADHSTDTQYF. Full variable domain (rest looked up from reference TRBV2 and TRBJ2-3): EPEVTQTPSHQVTQMGQEVILRCVPISNHLYFYWYRQILGQKVEFLVSFYNNEISEKSEIFDDQFSVERPDGSNFTLKIRSTKLEDSAMYFCASDADHSTDTQYFGPGTRLTVL.

The CDR3 protein is CAWEKNSGDLRNIQYF. The chain uses TRBV30 and TRBJ2-4; TCRdb names TRBD2, which stays unverified in the absence of DNA. CDR1 is GTSNPN and CDR2 is SVGIG in the germline V gene (reference sequence). The CDR3 has 16 residues. The full variable domain, completed using reference TRBV30 and TRBJ2-4, is SQTIHQWPATLVQPVGSPLSLECTVEGTSNPNLYWYRQAAGRGLQLLFYSVGIGQISSEVPQNLSASRPQDRQFILSSKKLLLSDSGFYLCAWEKNSGDLRNIQYFGAGTRLSVL.

The rearrangement uses TRBV27 and TRBJ2-3. Germline V CDR1 and CDR2: MNHEY, SMNVEV (reference sequence). This CDR3 region has 16 residues. Here the CDR3 reads CASSPRRLGGTDTQYF.